Listed below are T cell receptor beta chains from one sample, sequenced in a study of tumor and adjacent non-tumor tissue in lung cancer. TCRdb called the multiplex PCR reads again in MiXCR, with one record for every CDR3 protein. The data show 90,000 to 100,000 distinct CDR3 sequences, more than 80% seen once. Sequencing was carried out using distant non-tumor lung tissue. The receptors shown here come from a man between 60 and 75 years old with small cell lung cancer. Each CDR3 is given with its conserved first and last residue. The D gene is left open where the match is weak. Clone sizes are given selectively: once, few, many, or a class where the clone is expanded.

D gene	J gene	V gene	clone size	CDR3 DNA	CDR3 protein
TRBD1	TRBJ2-1	TRBV4-2	NA	TGTGTCAGCAGCTACCAAACAGGGGCTAGATTAAGAGGATTCAATGAGCAGTTCTTC	CVSSYQTGARLRGFNEQFF
NA	TRBJ1-5	TRBV11-1	NA	TGTACCAGCAGCGGGGACGGCGTAACCAATCAGCCCCAGCATTTT	CTSSGDGVTNQPQHF
NA	TRBJ2-3	TRBV5-1	once	TGCGCCAGCAGCTTGGGGGTAGCGCGCTACACAGATACGCAGTATTTT	CASSLGVARYTDTQYF
TRBD1	TRBJ1-2	TRBV10-1	NA	TGCACGAGCAGGGACAGGGGCAGGGGTGGCTACACCTTC	CTSRDRGRGGYTF
TRBD1	TRBJ2-5	TRBV11-3	medium-sized	TGTGCCAGCAGCCCGAGCCGGACAGGGTACGAGACCCAGTACTTC	CASSPSRTGYETQYF
NA	TRBJ1-1	TRBV6-5	NA	TGTGCCAGCAGTTATTCCCCTATGCGGGCAGGCACTGAAGCTTTCTTT	CASSYSPMRAGTEAFF
NA	TRBJ2-1	TRBV29-1	NA	TGCAGCGTTGCAGACGCGCCGCAGTTCTTC	CSVADAPQFF
NA	TRBJ2-7	TRBV11-2	few	TGTGCCAGCGGCCTAGAGTACGGGGGAGAACAGTACTTC	CASGLEYGGEQYF
NA	TRBJ2-2	TRBV11-2	NA	TGTACCAGCATCTTACGAGGACCAACCACCGGGGACCTGTTTTTT	CTSILRGPTTGDLFF
TRBD1	TRBJ2-2	TRBV12-3/TRBV12-4	NA	TGTGCCAGCAGTTTCTCGGGGACAGGCACCCGGGAGCTGTTTTTT	CASSFSGTGTRELFF
NA	TRBJ2-7	TRBV29-1	NA	TGCAGCGTTTCCAGGGACCCCACCTACGAGCAATACTTC	CSVSRDPTYEQYF
NA	TRBJ2-1	TRBV10-3	NA	TGTGCAATCAGTGGATTAGCAGATGAGCAGTTCTTC	CAISGLADEQFF
NA	TRBJ2-2	TRBV12-3/TRBV12-4	NA	TGTGCCAGCAGTTTAGTAAACGGCTTGGGCGGGGAGCTGTTTTTT	CASSLVNGLGGELFF
TRBD2	TRBJ2-1	TRBV12-3/TRBV12-4	NA	TGTGCTAGCAGTCCCCGGGCGGGAGGGGCCAATGAGCAGTTCTTC	CASSPRAGGANEQFF
NA	TRBJ1-2	TRBV2	NA	TGTGCCAGCAGGTACTTACCTTATGACTACACCTTC	CASRYLPYDYTF
TRBD1	TRBJ1-4	TRBV29-1	medium-sized	TGCAGCGCCTGGACAGGGTGTGTCGAAAAACTGTTTTTT	CSAWTGCVEKLFF
TRBD1	TRBJ2-7	TRBV28	NA	TGTGCCAGCAGTGCTAATGACAGGGAGCTGGGTTACGAACAGTACTTC	CASSANDRELGYEQYF
TRBD2	TRBJ2-1	TRBV5-5	NA	TGTGCCAGCAGCTTGGGACTAGCGATATACAATGAGCAGTTCTTT	CASSLGLAIYNEQFF
TRBD2	TRBJ2-2	TRBV11-3	NA	TGTGCCAGCAGTCTTGATGACACGGGACTAGCGTGTCGCACCGAGGAGCTGTTTTTT	CASSLDDTGLACRTEELFF
NA	TRBJ1-1	TRBV29-1	NA	TGCAACGTTGACGGACCCCGAAGTAGAACAGAAGCTTTCTTT	CNVDGPRSRTEAFF
NA	TRBJ2-3	TRBV7-9	many	TGTGCCAGCAGCGCCTGGGACGGCGGCACAGATACGCAGTATTTT	CASSAWDGGTDTQYF
NA	TRBJ1-5	TRBV2	NA	TGTACCAGCACTTCGGAATCCCAGCCCCAGCATTTT	CTSTSESQPQHF
NA	TRBJ1-5	TRBV6-5	NA	TGTGCCAGCAGTAATAAGGGGTCGCAGCACCAGCATTTT	CASSNKGSQHQHF
NA	TRBJ2-1	TRBV11-2	NA	TGTGCCAGCAGCTTAATCGGTAGGGGCTCCGACAATGAGCTGTTCTTC	CASSLIGRGSDNELFF
NA	TRBJ2-3	TRBV10-3	NA	TGTGCCATCAGAGTTACCTCACATACGCAGTATTTT	CAIRVTSHTQYF
TRBD1	TRBJ1-3	TRBV4-2	NA	TGCGCCAGCAGCCTCAAGACAGGGAACGCAAACACCATATATTTT	CASSLKTGNANTIYF
NA	TRBJ2-1	TRBV4-1	NA	TGCGCCAGCAGCCAAGATAATAGCGGCTACAATGTGCAGCCCTTC	CASSQDNSGYNVQPF
NA	TRBJ1-1	TRBV11-1	NA	TGTGCCAGCAGCTCGGAGGGAAACACAGGAGCTTTCTTT	CASSSEGNTGAFF
NA	TRBJ1-6	TRBV6-1	NA	TGTGCCAGCAGTGGCAGGGGTGACTATACTTCACCCCTCCACTTT	CASSGRGDYTSPLHF
NA	TRBJ1-5	TRBV29-1	few	TGCAGCGTTGGGGGCGGCGGAGATCAGCGCCAGCATTTT	CSVGGGGDQRQHF
NA	TRBJ2-7	TRBV28	NA	TGTGCCATCAGTTTGGTCCCCGTAAGCTCCTACGAGCAGTACTTC	CAISLVPVSSYEQYF
NA	TRBJ2-5	TRBV11-2	NA	TGTGCCAGCAGCCTGGGGGCTGGACACCAAGAGACCCAGTCCTTC	CASSLGAGHQETQSF
NA	TRBJ2-3	TRBV11-2	NA	TGTGCCAGCAGTTCCGGAGGGATTGCGGGATATACGCTGTATTTT	CASSSGGIAGYTLYF
NA	TRBJ2-5	TRBV5-4	NA	TGTGCCAGCAGCTTGGATCCAGCGGCAGAGGTAGAGACCCAGTACTTC	CASSLDPAAEVETQYF
NA	TRBJ2-3	TRBV28	NA	TGTGCCAGCACCTCGGGGATACGTAACCTACCGGGCCATACGCAGTATTTT	CASTSGIRNLPGHTQYF
NA	TRBJ1-1	TRBV6-5	NA	TGTGCCAGCAGCCCCAATGGAGTTGACGCTGAAGCTTTCTTT	CASSPNGVDAEAFF
NA	TRBJ2-3	TRBV11-2	NA	TGTGCCAGTAGCCCTTTTGTCCGCACAAATACACAGTATTTT	CASSPFVRTNTQYF
NA	TRBJ2-3	TRBV12-3/TRBV12-4	NA	TGTGCCATCTGTGAATATACGCAGTATTTT	CAICEYTQYF
NA	TRBJ2-1	TRBV6-5	once	TGTGCCGCCTCTAAGGCAGGCGGGATCGACTACAATGAGGAGTTCTTC	CAASKAGGIDYNEEFF
TRBD2	TRBJ2-1	TRBV24-1	NA	TGTGCCATCAGTGACGGACTGGCGGGAGCTAGTTCCTACAATGAGCAGTTCTTC	CAISDGLAGASSYNEQFF
NA	TRBJ2-1	TRBV20-1	NA	TGCAGTGTTAGAGGGATCAGCGGTTACAACGAGCAGTACTTT	CSVRGISGYNEQYF
NA	TRBJ2-7	TRBV6-5	NA	TGTGCCAGCAGTTTGGAGGACAGCTCCTACGAGCAGTATTTC	CASSLEDSSYEQYF
NA	TRBJ1-1	TRBV7-9	many	TGTGCCAGCAGCGCGACAGTGGGGCTGAACACTGAAGCTTTCTTT	CASSATVGLNTEAFF
TRBD2	TRBJ2-5	TRBV6-5	many	TGTGCCAGCACAGCGGGAGCAGAAGAGACCCAGTACTTC	CASTAGAEETQYF
TRBD1	TRBJ1-1	TRBV29-1	NA	TGCAATGTCTCCTCCGGGACAGCCGAGCCAGTTTTCTTT	CNVSSGTAEPVFF
NA	TRBJ1-2	TRBV10-3	NA	TGTGCCATCAGTGAGTCCGGGATCTCCATAGCTAACTATGGCTACACCTTC	CAISESGISIANYGYTF
NA	TRBJ1-6	TRBV13	NA	TGTGCCAGCAGCCAAAATGACGGAAGCTCCTATAATTCACCCATCTACTTT	CASSQNDGSSYNSPIYF
NA	TRBJ2-7	TRBV4-1	NA	TGCACCAGCAGTTTCGACAGACTACACGAGCAGTACTTC	CTSSFDRLHEQYF
TRBD1	TRBJ2-6	TRBV6-5	once	TGTACCAGCAGCCTGGACAGGGACCACTCTGGGGCCAACGCCCTGACCTTC	CTSSLDRDHSGANALTF
NA	TRBJ2-5	TRBV12-3/TRBV12-4	NA	TGTGCCAGCAGTTTAATGGACGGTAAAGAGACCCAGTACTTC	CASSLMDGKETQYF
TRBD1	TRBJ2-6	TRBV6-5	many	TGTGCCAGCAGACCTACAGGGGCTGGGGCCAACGTCCTGACTTTC	CASRPTGAGANVLTF
NA	TRBJ2-2	TRBV20-1	NA	TGCAGTGCTAGGAGTTCGTCAGGGACGAAGAACACCGGGGAGCTGTTTTTT	CSARSSSGTKNTGELFF
TRBD2	TRBJ2-1	TRBV20-1	many	TGCAGTGCTAGACAAATAGCGGGGACGCCTTACAATGAGCAGTTCTTC	CSARQIAGTPYNEQFF
TRBD1	TRBJ1-3	TRBV5-5	NA	TGCGCCAGCAGCCCGGGACAGGGAGATGGAAACAGCATATATTTT	CASSPGQGDGNSIYF
NA	TRBJ2-2	TRBV7-8	many	TGTGCCAGCAGCCCCGGGCCCCGGAGGACCGGGGAGCTGTTTTTT	CASSPGPRRTGELFF